This T cell receptor beta chain derives from a study of human T cells and chemical hapten exposure. This clonotype has ten or more counts. Its target is unknown. V lost 3 bases, J lost 2 bases, and 5 bases lay in between. This CDR3 is built from 14 residues. Germline V gives CDR1 LGHDT, CDR2 YNNKEL (reference sequence). TCRdb called the RACE reads again in MiXCR, with one record for every CDR3 protein. The sample lists more than 300,000 distinct CDR3 sequences; more than 4.5% were seen once. Study conclusions and caveats: Significantly more large CDR3 similarity clusters were formed by expanded TCRs than by controls.

Time point reported: pre-sensitization, week 0. Treatment reported: therapeutic diphenylcyclopropenone sensitization with weekly scalp DPC. The sequenced sample was whole blood, obtained in connection with sensitization to the hapten diphenylcyclopropenone (DPC). The receptor was derived from a woman in her forties or fifties with alopecia areata. Some clones in this sample may be carry-over from other donors' samples. The genes are TRBV3-1 and TRBJ2-6; D is unresolved. The CDR3 DNA follows: TGTGCCAGCAGCCACAAGACTGGGGCCAACGTCCTGACTTTC. It encodes CASSHKTGANVLTF.